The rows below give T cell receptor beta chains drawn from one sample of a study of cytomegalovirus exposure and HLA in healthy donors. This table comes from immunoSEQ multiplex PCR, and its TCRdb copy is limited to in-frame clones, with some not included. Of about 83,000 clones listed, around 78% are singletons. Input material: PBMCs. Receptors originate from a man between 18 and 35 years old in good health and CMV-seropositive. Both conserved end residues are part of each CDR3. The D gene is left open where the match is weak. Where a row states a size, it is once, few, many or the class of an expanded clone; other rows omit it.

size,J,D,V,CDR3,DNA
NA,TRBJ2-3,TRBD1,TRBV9,CASSVAGDRADTQYF,TGTGCCAGCAGCGTAGCGGGGGACAGGGCAGATACGCAGTATTTT
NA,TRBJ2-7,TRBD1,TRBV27,CASRGTGRYEQYF,TGTGCCAGCAGAGGGACAGGCCGCTACGAGCAGTACTTC
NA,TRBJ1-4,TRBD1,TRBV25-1,CASRGTANEKLFF,TGTGCCAGCAGAGGGACAGCTAATGAAAAACTGTTTTTT
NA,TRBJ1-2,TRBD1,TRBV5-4,CASSSQDREEAGYTF,TGTGCCAGCAGCAGCCAAGACAGGGAGGAGGCTGGCTACACCTTC
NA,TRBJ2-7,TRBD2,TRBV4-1,CASSQGGVAGAYEQYF,TGCGCCAGCAGCCAAGGGGGGGTAGCGGGAGCCTACGAGCAGTACTTC
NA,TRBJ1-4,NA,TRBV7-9,CASSLALGEEKLFF,TGTGCCAGCAGCTTAGCGCTCGGGGAGGAAAAACTGTTTTTT
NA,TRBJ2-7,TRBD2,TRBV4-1,CASSLGTSGRNEQYF,TGCGCCAGCAGCCTCGGGACTAGCGGGAGGAACGAGCAGTACTTC
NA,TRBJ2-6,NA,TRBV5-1,CASMGSSGANVLTF,TGCGCCAGCATGGGGAGCTCTGGGGCCAACGTCCTGACTTTC
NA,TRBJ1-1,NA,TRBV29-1,CSVDVYGNWRNTEAFF,TGCAGCGTTGACGTTTACGGGAATTGGAGGAACACTGAAGCTTTCTTT
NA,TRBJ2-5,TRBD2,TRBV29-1,CSVEGLAGDGGPQETQYF,TGCAGCGTTGAAGGGCTAGCGGGAGATGGCGGGCCCCAAGAGACCCAGTACTTC
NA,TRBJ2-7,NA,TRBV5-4,CASSFPSADPTNEQYF,TGTGCCAGCAGCTTCCCCTCAGCGGATCCAACTAACGAGCAGTACTTC
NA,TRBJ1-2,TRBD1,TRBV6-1,CASSGRGQYGYTF,TGTGCCAGCAGTGGTAGGGGGCAATATGGCTACACCTTC
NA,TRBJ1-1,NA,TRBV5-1,CASSFLVNTEAFF,TGCGCCAGCAGCTTCCTTGTTAACACTGAAGCTTTCTTT
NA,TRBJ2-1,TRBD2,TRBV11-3,CASSSGPGSGRNEQFF,TGTGCCAGCAGCTCGGGGCCCGGTAGCGGGAGGAATGAGCAGTTCTTC
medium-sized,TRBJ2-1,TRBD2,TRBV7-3,CASSLNPPGAGYGNEQFF,TGTGCCAGCAGCTTAAACCCCCCGGGAGCGGGATACGGGAATGAGCAGTTCTTC
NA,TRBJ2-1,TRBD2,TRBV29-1,CSVEDGTSGYNEQFF,TGCAGCGTTGAAGATGGGACTAGCGGCTACAATGAGCAGTTCTTC
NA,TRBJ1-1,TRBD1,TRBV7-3,CASSLQGGTEAFF,TGTGCCAGCAGCTTACAGGGGGGCACTGAAGCTTTCTTT
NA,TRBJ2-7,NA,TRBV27,CASSFTSSYEQYF,TGTGCCAGCAGTTTTACTAGCTCCTACGAGCAGTACTTC
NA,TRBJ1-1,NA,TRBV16,CASSHSASGTGDTEAFF,TGTGCCAGCAGCCATTCTGCATCAGGGACTGGGGACACTGAAGCTTTCTTT
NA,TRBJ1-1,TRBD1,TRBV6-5,CASSYPSTGDTEAFF,TGTGCCAGCAGTTACCCCTCGACAGGGGACACTGAAGCTTTCTTT
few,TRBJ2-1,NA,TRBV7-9,CASSPTPYNEQFF,TGTGCCAGCAGCCCCACTCCCTACAATGAGCAGTTCTTC
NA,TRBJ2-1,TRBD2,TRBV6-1,CASREGLYNEQFF,TGTGCCAGCCGGGAGGGACTATACAATGAGCAGTTCTTC
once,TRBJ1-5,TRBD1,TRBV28,CASSLRGDQPQHF,TGTGCCAGCAGCCTCAGGGGGGATCAGCCCCAGCATTTT
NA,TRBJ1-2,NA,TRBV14,CASSRDTYGYTF,TGTGCCAGCAGCCGCGATACTTATGGCTACACCTTC
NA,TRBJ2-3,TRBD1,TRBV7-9,CASSLGTGGRDTQYF,TGTGCCAGCAGCCTAGGGACAGGGGGAAGAGATACGCAGTATTTT
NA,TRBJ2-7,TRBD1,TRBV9,CASSLGQGGTGSYEQYF,TGTGCCAGCAGCCTCGGACAGGGGGGGACGGGGTCCTACGAGCAGTACTTC
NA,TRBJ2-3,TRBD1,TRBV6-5,CASSYVGTASTDTQYF,TGTGCCAGCAGTTACGTTGGGACAGCTAGCACAGATACGCAGTATTTT
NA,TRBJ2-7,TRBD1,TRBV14,CASSPTGRRYEQYF,TGTGCCAGCAGCCCGACAGGGCGGCGCTACGAGCAGTACTTC
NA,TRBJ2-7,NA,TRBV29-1,CSADRGYEQYF,TGCAGCGCCGATCGGGGCTACGAGCAGTACTTC
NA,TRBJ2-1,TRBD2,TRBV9,CASSVSGSYTEQFF,TGTGCCAGCAGCGTTAGCGGGAGTTACACTGAGCAGTTCTTC
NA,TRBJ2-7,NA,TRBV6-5,CASSYGQGSSYEQYF,TGTGCCAGCAGTTACGGTCAGGGTAGCTCCTACGAGCAGTACTTC
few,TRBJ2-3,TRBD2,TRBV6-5,CASRGVTGDTQYF,TGTGCCAGCCGGGGGGTCACGGGAGATACGCAGTATTTT
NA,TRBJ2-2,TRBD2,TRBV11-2,CASSPPGTSDTGELFF,TGTGCCAGCAGCCCACCCGGGACTAGCGACACCGGGGAGCTGTTTTTT
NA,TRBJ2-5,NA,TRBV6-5,CASSYSSASPQETQYF,TGTGCCAGCAGTTACTCGTCAGCTAGCCCCCAAGAGACCCAGTACTTC
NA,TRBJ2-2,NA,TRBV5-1,CASSQDSPAGELFF,TGCGCCAGCAGCCAGGACAGTCCCGCCGGGGAGCTGTTTTTT